These T cell receptor beta chains were read from a single sample in a study of blood T cell repertoires in COVID-19. Assay: immunoSEQ multiplex PCR; the TCRdb copy retains only in-frame clones and omits some. Among around 140,000 clones listed, roughly four fifths were seen once. Source material: peripheral blood. These receptors all come from a human donor with acute or convalescent COVID-19. The donor label of this sample is uncertain. Both conserved end residues are part of each CDR3. D genes are given only for firm matches. The listing skips clone size in some rows; elsewhere it reads once, few, many or a size class.

CDR3: CASSLGTGAMLRYGYTF
DNA: TGTGCCAGCAGCCTTGGGACAGGGGCTATGTTACGCTATGGCTACACCTTC
D: TRBD1
size: NA
V: TRBV7-9
J: TRBJ1-2

CDR3: CASSFDGGPTDTQYF
DNA: TGTGCCAGCAGCTTTGACGGGGGGCCCACAGATACGCAGTATTTT
D: NA
size: NA
V: TRBV7-3
J: TRBJ2-3

CDR3: CASLTGQGYEQYF
DNA: TGTGCCAGCCTCACGGGACAGGGTTACGAGCAGTACTTC
D: TRBD1
size: NA
V: TRBV28
J: TRBJ2-7

CDR3: CASSQQLGANQPQHF
DNA: TGTGCCAGCAGCCAACAACTGGGAGCCAATCAGCCCCAGCATTTT
D: NA
size: few
V: TRBV3-1/TRBV3-2
J: TRBJ1-5

CDR3: CSASPPSGQRTEAFF
DNA: TGCAGTGCTAGTCCCCCCTCGGGACAAAGGACTGAAGCTTTCTTT
D: NA
size: few
V: TRBV20-1
J: TRBJ1-1

CDR3: CASSWDSSNEKLFF
DNA: TGTGCCAGCAGCTGGGACAGTAGTAATGAAAAACTGTTTTTT
D: TRBD1
size: NA
V: TRBV6-5
J: TRBJ1-4

CDR3: CASSRRSFSGQGWEQYF
DNA: TGTGCCAGCAGCCGACGGAGTTTCTCGGGACAGGGATGGGAGCAGTACTTC
D: TRBD1
size: once
V: TRBV9
J: TRBJ2-7

CDR3: CASRGPDRTGANVLTF
DNA: TGTGCCAGCAGGGGGCCGGACAGAACTGGGGCCAACGTCCTGACTTTC
D: NA
size: NA
V: TRBV6-6
J: TRBJ2-6

CDR3: CASGTTQGRYTF
DNA: TGCGCCAGCGGGACAACCCAAGGACGCTACACCTTC
D: NA
size: few
V: TRBV5-1
J: TRBJ1-2

CDR3: CASSFASGLAGGETQYF
DNA: TGTGCCAGCAGCTTCGCTTCGGGACTAGCGGGGGGAGAGACCCAGTACTTC
D: TRBD2
size: NA
V: TRBV5-4
J: TRBJ2-5

CDR3: CASSLTGNQPQHF
DNA: TGTGCCAGCAGTTTAACGGGCAATCAGCCCCAGCATTTT
D: NA
size: NA
V: TRBV12-3/TRBV12-4
J: TRBJ1-5

CDR3: CASSGPGQGNTEAFF
DNA: TGTGCCAGCTCAGGACCGGGACAGGGAAACACTGAAGCTTTCTTT
D: TRBD1
size: NA
V: TRBV18
J: TRBJ1-1

CDR3: CASSYRGVWTDTQYF
DNA: TGTGCCAGCAGTTACCGGGGAGTATGGACAGATACGCAGTATTTT
D: NA
size: few
V: TRBV6-5
J: TRBJ2-3

CDR3: CASSKDLSGSPLHF
DNA: TGTGCCAGCAGCAAAGACTTATCGGGTTCACCCCTCCACTTT
D: NA
size: NA
V: TRBV7-9
J: TRBJ1-6

CDR3: CASSGSSGGYQETQYF
DNA: TGTGCCAGCAGTGGGTCTAGCGGGGGGTACCAAGAGACCCAGTACTTC
D: TRBD2
size: NA
V: TRBV10-3
J: TRBJ2-5

CDR3: CAIGEPGTGSTYEQYF
DNA: TGTGCCATCGGGGAACCCGGGACAGGGAGTACCTACGAGCAGTACTTC
D: TRBD1
size: NA
V: TRBV10-3
J: TRBJ2-7

CDR3: CASSQVEGRGAFF
DNA: TGTGCCAGCAGCCAAGTAGAGGGCAGGGGAGCTTTCTTT
D: NA
size: NA
V: TRBV3-1/TRBV3-2
J: TRBJ1-1

CDR3: CASSPPRQGTYEQYF
DNA: TGTGCCAGCTCACCACCGAGACAGGGGACCTACGAGCAGTACTTC
D: TRBD1
size: NA
V: TRBV18
J: TRBJ2-7

CDR3: CASSLAGSNTGELFF
DNA: TGTGCCAGCAGCTTGGCGGGGTCGAACACCGGGGAGCTGTTTTTT
D: NA
size: NA
V: TRBV5-5
J: TRBJ2-2

CDR3: CASSPRLETQYF
DNA: TGTGCCAGCTCACCGCGTCTGGAGACCCAGTACTTC
D: NA
size: NA
V: TRBV18
J: TRBJ2-5

CDR3: CASRGGGHEQYF
DNA: TGTGCCAGCAGGGGAGGGGGGCACGAGCAGTACTTC
D: NA
size: few
V: TRBV5-4
J: TRBJ2-7

CDR3: CASSLVKETQYF
DNA: TGTGCCAGCAGCTTAGTCAAAGAGACCCAGTACTTC
D: NA
size: once
V: TRBV7-2
J: TRBJ2-5

CDR3: CASSLIRGDRGGYTF
DNA: TGTGCCAGCAGTCTTATTCGCGGAGACAGGGGTGGCTACACCTTC
D: TRBD1
size: NA
V: TRBV27
J: TRBJ1-2